The clone carrying this T cell receptor (beta chain) occurred a few times. No antigen is known for it. Germline loops: CDR1 SQVTM, CDR2 ANQGSEA. CDR3 length: 15 residues. V lost 2 bases to trimming and J lost 2 bases, with 16 bases between them. The source of the sample is a study of identical twins. Notes on the study in general: Partial confounding of zero-insertion analyses by invariant MAIT and iNKT cells was possible.

Through template switching, a universal primer site was introduced, and the cDNA contained unique molecular identifiers. One entry per CDR3 protein, called by TCRdb with MiXCR from the 5' RACE reads. The table shows 420,000 or so distinct CDR3 sequences, with around 18% occurring only once. The V gene is TRBV29-1, the J gene TRBJ2-7; a possible D gene is TRBD2 (6 bases). Sequencing was performed on naive T cells sorted from blood. This TCR came from a man aged 50-59 years in good health. The CDR3 sequence is CSVELAGRPTYEQYF. Here the CDR3 DNA reads TGCAGCGTTGAATTAGCAGGGAGGCCGACCTACGAGCAGTACTTC.